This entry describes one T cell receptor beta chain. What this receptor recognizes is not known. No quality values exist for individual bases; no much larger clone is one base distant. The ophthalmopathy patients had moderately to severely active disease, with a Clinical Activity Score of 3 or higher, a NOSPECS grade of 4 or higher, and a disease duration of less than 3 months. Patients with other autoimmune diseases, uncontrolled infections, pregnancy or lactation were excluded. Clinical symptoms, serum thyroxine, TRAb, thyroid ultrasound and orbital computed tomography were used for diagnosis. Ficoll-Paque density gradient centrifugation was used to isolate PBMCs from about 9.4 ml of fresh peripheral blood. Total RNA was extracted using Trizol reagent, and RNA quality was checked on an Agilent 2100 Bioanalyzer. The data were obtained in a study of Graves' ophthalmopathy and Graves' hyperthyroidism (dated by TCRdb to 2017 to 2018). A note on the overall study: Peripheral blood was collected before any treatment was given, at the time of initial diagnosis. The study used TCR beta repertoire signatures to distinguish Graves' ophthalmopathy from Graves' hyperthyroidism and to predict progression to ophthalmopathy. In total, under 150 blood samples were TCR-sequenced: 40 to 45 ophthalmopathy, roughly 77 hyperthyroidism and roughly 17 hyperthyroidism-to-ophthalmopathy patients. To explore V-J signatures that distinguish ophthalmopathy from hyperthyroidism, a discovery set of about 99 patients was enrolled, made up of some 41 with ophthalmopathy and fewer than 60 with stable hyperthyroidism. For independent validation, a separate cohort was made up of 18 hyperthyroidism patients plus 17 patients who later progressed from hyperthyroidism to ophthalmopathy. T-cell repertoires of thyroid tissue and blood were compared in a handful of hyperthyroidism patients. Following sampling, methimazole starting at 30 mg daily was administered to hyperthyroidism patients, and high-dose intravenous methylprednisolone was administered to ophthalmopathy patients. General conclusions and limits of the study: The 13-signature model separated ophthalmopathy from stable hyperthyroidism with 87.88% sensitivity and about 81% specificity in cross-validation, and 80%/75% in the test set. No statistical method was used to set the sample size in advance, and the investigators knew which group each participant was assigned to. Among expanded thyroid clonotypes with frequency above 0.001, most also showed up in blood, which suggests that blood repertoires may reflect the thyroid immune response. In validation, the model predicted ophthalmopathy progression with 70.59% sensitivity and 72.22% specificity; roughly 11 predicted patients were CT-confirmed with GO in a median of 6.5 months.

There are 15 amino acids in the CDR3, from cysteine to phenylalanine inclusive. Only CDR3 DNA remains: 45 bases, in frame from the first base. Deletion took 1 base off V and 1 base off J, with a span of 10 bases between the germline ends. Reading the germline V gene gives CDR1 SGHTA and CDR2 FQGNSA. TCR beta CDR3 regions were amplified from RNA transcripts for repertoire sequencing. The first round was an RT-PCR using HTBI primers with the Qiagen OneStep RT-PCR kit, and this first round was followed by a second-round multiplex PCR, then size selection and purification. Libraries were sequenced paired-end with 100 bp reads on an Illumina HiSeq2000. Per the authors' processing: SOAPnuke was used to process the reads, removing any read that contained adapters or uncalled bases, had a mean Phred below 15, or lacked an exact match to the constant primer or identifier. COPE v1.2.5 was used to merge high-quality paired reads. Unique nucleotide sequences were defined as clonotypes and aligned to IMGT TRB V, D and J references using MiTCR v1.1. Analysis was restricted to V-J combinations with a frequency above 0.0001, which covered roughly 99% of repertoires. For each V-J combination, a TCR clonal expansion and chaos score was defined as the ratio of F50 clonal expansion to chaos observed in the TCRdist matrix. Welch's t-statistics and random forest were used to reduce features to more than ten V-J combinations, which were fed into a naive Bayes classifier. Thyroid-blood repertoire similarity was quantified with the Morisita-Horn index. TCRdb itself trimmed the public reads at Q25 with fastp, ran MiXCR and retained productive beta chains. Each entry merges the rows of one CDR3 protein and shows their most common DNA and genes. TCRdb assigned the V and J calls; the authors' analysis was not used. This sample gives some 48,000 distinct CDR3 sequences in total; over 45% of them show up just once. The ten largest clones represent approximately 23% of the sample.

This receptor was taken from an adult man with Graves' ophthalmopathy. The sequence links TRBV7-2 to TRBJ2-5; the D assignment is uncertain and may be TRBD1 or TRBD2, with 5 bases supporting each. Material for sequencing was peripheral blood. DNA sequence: TGTGCCAGCAGCTTAGAGGCAGGGAGCCAAGAGACCCAGTACTTC. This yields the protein CASSLEAGSQETQYF.